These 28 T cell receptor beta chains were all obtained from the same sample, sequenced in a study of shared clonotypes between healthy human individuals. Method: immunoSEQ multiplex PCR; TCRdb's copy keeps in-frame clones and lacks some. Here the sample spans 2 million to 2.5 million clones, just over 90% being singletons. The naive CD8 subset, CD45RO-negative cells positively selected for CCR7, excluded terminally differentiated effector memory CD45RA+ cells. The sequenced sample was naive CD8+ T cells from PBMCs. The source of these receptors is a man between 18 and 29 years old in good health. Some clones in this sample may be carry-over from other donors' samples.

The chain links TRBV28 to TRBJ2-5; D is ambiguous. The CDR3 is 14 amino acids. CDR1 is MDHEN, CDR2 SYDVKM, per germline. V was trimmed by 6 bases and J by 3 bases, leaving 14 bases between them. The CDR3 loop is CASRPPGEEETQYF. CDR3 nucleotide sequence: TGTGCCAGCAGACCTCCGGGCGAGGAAGAGACCCAGTACTTC. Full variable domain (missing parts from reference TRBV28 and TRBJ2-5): DVKVTQSSRYLVKRTGEKVFLECVQDMDHENMFWYRQDPGLGLRLIYFSYDVKMKEKGDIPEGYSVSREKKERFSLILESASTNQTSMYLCASRPPGEEETQYFGPGTRLLVL.

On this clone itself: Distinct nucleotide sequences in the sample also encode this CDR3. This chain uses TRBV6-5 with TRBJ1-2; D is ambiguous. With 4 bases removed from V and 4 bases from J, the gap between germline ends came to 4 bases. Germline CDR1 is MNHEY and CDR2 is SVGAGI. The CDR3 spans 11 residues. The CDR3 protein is CASSSLYGYTF. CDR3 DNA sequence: TGTGCCAGCAGTTCCCTCTATGGCTACACCTTC.

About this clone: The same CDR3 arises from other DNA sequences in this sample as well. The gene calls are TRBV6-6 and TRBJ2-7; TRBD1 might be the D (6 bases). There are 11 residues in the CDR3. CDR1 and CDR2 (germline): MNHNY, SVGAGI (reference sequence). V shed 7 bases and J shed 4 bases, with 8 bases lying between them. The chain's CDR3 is CASTQGYEQYF. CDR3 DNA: TGTGCCAGCACCCAGGGGTACGAGCAGTACTTC.

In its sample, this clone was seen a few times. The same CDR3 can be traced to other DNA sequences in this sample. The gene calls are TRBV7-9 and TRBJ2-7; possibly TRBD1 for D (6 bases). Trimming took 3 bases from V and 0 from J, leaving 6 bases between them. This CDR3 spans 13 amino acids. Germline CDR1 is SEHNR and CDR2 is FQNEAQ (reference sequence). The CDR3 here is CASSLDSSYEQYF. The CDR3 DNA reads TGTGCCAGCAGCTTGGACAGCTCCTACGAGCAGTACTTC.

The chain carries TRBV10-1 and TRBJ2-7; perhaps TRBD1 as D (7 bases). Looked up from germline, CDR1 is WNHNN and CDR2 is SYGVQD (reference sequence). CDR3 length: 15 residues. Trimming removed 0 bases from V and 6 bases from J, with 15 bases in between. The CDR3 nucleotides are TGCGCCAGCAGTGAGTCAAGCAGGGGGGTACGCGAGCAGTACTTC. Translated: CASSESSRGVREQYF.

For the CDR3, the DNA is TGTGCCAGCAGCCTCCAGGGGGAGGGTCTAGATGAAAAACTGTTTTTT. Protein product: CASSLQGEGLDEKLFF. The rearrangement uses TRBV14 and TRBJ1-4; 7 bases agree with TRBD1. Per the germline V gene, CDR1 is SGHDN and CDR2 is FVKESK. This CDR3 contains 16 residues. Losses at the gene ends were 4 bases for V and 6 bases for J; bases not matched to a gene: 11.

The CDR3 spells CASSQYTNTEAFF. The CDR3 DNA follows: TGCGCCAGCAGCCAGTACACGAACACTGAAGCTTTCTTT. This chain connects TRBV4-1 to TRBJ1-1; D unclear. Trimming left V 3 bases short and J 1 base short, with 6 bases between. Germline CDR1 is MGHRA and CDR2 is YSYEKL. This CDR3 contains 13 residues.

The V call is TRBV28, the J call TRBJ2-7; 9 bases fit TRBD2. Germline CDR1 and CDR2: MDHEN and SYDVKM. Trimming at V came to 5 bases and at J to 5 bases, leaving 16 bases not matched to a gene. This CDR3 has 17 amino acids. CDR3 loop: CASSGEVAGGPQDEQYF. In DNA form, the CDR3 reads TGTGCCAGCAGTGGGGAGGTGGCGGGAGGGCCGCAAGACGAGCAGTACTTC.

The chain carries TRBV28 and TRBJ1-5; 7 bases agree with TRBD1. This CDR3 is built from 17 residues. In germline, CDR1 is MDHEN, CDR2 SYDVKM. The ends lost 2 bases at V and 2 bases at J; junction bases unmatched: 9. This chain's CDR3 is CASSLNGNQGGNQPQHF. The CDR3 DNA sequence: TGTGCCAGCAGTTTAAATGGTAACCAGGGGGGCAATCAGCCCCAGCATTTT.

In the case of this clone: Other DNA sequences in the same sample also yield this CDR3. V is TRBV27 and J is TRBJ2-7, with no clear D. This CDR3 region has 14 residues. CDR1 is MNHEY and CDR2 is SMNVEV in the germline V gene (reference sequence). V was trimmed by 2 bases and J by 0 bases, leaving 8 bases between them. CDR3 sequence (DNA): TGTGCCAGCAGTTTAGTAGGCAACTCCTACGAGCAGTACTTC. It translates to CASSLVGNSYEQYF.

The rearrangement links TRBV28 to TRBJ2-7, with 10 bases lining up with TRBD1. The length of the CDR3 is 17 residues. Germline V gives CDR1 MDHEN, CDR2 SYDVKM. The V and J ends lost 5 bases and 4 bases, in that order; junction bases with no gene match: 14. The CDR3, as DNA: TGTGCCAGCAGTCCACTGCCGCCGGGACAGGGGTGGTACGAGCAGTACTTC. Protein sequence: CASSPLPPGQGWYEQYF.

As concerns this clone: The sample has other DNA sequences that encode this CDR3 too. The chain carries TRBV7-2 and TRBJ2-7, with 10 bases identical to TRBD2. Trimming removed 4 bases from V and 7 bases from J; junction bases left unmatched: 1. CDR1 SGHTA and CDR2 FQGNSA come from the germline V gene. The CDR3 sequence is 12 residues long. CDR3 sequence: CASSSGLAEQYF. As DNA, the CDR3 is TGTGCCAGCAGCTCGGGACTAGCGGAGCAGTACTTC.

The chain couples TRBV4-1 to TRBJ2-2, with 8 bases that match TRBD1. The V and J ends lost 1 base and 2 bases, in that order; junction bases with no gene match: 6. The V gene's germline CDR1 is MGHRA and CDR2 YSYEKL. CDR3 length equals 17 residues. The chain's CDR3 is CASSQGLGQGNTGELFF. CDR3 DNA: TGCGCCAGCAGCCAAGGTTTAGGACAGGGAAACACCGGGGAGCTGTTTTTT.

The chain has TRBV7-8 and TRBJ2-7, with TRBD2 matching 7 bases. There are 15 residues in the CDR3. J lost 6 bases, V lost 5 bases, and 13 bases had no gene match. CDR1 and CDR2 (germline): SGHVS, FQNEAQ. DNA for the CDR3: TGTGCCAGCAGCCTCGTAGAGGGTTGGGGGGGCGAGCAGTACTTC. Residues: CASSLVEGWGGEQYF.

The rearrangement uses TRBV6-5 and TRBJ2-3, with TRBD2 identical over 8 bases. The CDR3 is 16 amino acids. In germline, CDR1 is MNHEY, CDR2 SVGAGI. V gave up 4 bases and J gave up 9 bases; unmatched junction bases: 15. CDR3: CASSFTPGLAAATQYF. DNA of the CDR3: TGTGCCAGCAGTTTCACTCCCGGACTAGCCGCGGCCACGCAGTATTTT.

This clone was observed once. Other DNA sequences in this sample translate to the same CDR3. The CDR3 loop is CASRTLGVNTEAFF. Written as DNA, the CDR3 is TGTGCCAGCAGGACTTTGGGAGTGAACACTGAAGCTTTCTTT. This rearrangement joins TRBV6-1 to TRBJ1-1; D gene ambiguous. Germline CDR1 MNHNS, CDR2 SASEGT. The CDR3 has 14 amino acids. Trimming shortened V by 6 bases and J by 0 bases, and 11 bases separated the two germline ends.

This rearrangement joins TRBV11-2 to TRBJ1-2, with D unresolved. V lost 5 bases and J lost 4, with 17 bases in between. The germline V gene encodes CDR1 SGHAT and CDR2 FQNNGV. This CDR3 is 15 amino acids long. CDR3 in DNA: TGTGCCAGCAGCCCTCACCCGGGTTTTGGCTATGGCTACACCTTC. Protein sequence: CASSPHPGFGYGYTF.

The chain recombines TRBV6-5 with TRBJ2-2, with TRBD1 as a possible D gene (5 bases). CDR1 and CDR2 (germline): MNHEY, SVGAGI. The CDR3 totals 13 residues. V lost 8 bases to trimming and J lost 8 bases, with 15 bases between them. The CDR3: CASSRLQGGELFF. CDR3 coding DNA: TGTGCCAGCTCCCGCCTTCAGGGTGGGGAGCTGTTTTTT.

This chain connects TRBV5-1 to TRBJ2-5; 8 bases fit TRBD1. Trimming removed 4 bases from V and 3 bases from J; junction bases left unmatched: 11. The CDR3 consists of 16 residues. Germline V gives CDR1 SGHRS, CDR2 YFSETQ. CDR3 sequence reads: CASSPRYDRGEETQYF. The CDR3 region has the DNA TGCGCCAGCAGCCCCCGATACGACAGGGGAGAAGAGACCCAGTACTTC.

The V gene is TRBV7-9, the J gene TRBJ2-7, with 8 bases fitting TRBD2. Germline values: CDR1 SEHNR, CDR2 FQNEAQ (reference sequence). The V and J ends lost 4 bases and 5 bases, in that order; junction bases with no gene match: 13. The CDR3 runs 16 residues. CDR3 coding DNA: TGTGCCAGCAGCTACCCAGCAGCGGGAGTTGAGAACGAGCAGTACTTC. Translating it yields CASSYPAAGVENEQYF.

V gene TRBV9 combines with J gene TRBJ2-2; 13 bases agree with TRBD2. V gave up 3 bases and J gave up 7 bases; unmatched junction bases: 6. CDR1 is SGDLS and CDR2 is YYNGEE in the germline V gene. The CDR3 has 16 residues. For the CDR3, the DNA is TGTGCCAGCAGCGCTCGGACTAGCGGGAGAATCGGGGAGCTGTTTTTT. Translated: CASSARTSGRIGELFF.

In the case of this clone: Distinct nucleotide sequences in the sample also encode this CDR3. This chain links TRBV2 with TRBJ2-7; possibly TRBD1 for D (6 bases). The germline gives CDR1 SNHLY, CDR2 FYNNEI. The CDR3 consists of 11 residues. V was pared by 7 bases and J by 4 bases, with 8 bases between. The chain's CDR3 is CASNTGYEQYF. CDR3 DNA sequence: TGTGCCAGCAACACAGGGTACGAGCAGTACTTC.

The CDR3 sequence is CASSSGTGVEAFF. The CDR3 bases are TGTGCCAGCAGCTCCGGGACAGGGGTAGAAGCTTTCTTT. The chain has TRBV7-8 and TRBJ1-1, with 10 bases that match TRBD1. There are 13 residues in the CDR3. Germline CDR1 reads SGHVS; CDR2 reads FQNEAQ. Trimming at V came to 4 bases and at J to 8 bases, leaving 4 bases not matched to a gene.

In DNA form, the CDR3 reads TGTGCCAGCAGCTTAAGGGGACGACAACGTGACCAAAAACTGTTTTTT. It codes for CASSLRGRQRDQKLFF. The chain employs TRBV7-3 and TRBJ1-4; perhaps TRBD1 as D (5 bases). Per the germline V gene, CDR1 is SGHTA and CDR2 is FQGTGA. Trimming removed 1 base from V and 9 bases from J, with 18 bases in between. The CDR3 is 16 amino acids.

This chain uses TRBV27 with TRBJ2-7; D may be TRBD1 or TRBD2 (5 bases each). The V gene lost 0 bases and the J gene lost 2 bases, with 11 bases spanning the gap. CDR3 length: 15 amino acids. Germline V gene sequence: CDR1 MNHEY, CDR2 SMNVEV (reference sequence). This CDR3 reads CASSLSGTWAYEQYF. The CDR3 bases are TGTGCCAGCAGTTTATCCGGGACCTGGGCCTACGAGCAGTACTTC.

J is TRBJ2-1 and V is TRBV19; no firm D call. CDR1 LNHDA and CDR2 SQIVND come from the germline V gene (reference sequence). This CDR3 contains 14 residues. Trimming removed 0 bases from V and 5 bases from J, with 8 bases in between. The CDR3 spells CASSIDLKNNEQFF. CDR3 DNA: TGTGCCAGTAGTATAGATCTTAAGAACAATGAGCAGTTCTTC.

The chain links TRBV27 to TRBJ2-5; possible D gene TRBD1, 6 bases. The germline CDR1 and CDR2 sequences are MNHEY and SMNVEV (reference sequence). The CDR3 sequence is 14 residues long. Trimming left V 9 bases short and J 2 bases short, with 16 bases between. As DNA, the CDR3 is TGTGCCAGACCCCGAGGACAGCCACAAGAGACCCAGTACTTC. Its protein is CARPRGQPQETQYF.

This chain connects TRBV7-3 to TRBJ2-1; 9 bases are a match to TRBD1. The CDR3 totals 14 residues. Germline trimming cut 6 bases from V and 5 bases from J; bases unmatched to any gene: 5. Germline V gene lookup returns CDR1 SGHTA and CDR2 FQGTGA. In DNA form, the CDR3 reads TGTGCCAGCAGAACAGGGGGCTGGGACAATGAGCAGTTCTTC. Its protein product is CASRTGGWDNEQFF.